One TCR beta chain is described in this entry. The entry originates in a study of identical twins. TCRdb reprocessed the 5' RACE reads with MiXCR, giving one entry per CDR3 protein. The repertoire holds 450,000 to 500,000 distinct CDR3 sequences, 13% to 15% seen once, with about 0.97% in the top ten. The junction had 11 bases not matched to a gene; V was cut back by 4 bases and J by 0 bases. There are 17 residues in the CDR3. The germline gives CDR1 SGHTA, CDR2 FQGNSA. The same sample was also used in a study of yellow fever vaccine responses in identical twins.

What was sequenced was CD4+ T cells sorted from blood. The clonotype comes from a woman under 30 in good health. The chain couples TRBV7-2 to TRBJ2-7, with 8 positions matching TRBD1. The CDR3 DNA is TGTGCCAGCAGCTGGCGAACAGGGGGACCTGACTCCTACGAGCAGTACTTC. It codes for CASSWRTGGPDSYEQYF. Full variable domain (remainder filled in from reference TRBV7-2 and TRBJ2-7): GAGVSQSPSNKVTEKGKDVELRCDPISGHTALYWYRQSLGQGLEFLIYFQGNSAPDKSGLPSDRFSAERTGGSVSTLTIQRTQQEDSAVYLCASSWRTGGPDSYEQYFGPGTRLTVT.